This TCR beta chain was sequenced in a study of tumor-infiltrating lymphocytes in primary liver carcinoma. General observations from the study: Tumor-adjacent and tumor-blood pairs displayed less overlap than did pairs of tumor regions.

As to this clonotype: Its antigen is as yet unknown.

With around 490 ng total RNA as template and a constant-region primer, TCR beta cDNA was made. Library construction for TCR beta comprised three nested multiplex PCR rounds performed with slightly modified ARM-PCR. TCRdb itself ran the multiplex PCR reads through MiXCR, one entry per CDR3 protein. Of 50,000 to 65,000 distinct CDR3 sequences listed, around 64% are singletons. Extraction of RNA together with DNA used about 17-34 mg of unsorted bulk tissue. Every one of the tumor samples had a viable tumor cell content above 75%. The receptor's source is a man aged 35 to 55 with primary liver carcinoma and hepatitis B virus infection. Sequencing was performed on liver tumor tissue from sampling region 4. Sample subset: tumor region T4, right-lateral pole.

In nucleotides, the CDR3 is TGTGCCAGCAGCTCCGGTGGAGGAGGCTCAGATACGCAGTATTTT. Encoded protein: CASSSGGGGSDTQYF. This chain uses TRBV11-3 with TRBJ2-3; maybe TRBD2 (5 bases). Germline CDR1 reads SGHNT; CDR2 reads YENEEA. The CDR3 runs to 15 residues. Trimming removed 4 bases from V and 4 bases from J, with 15 bases in between.